This T cell receptor beta chain is from a study of T cells in Graves' hyperthyroidism and ophthalmopathy (dated by TCRdb to 2018 to 2020). Regarding the research as a whole: Peripheral blood was collected at initial diagnosis, before any treatment. The study also compared thyroid tissue and blood T-cell repertoires from a handful of Graves' hyperthyroidism patients. TCR V-J signatures able to tell the groups apart were searched for in a discovery cohort of 95 to 100 patients, of whom under 45 had Graves' ophthalmopathy and around 56 had stable Graves' hyperthyroidism. The paper reports TCR Vbeta CDR3 sequencing of roughly 140 peripheral blood samples: over 40 ophthalmopathy, around 80 hyperthyroidism and approximately 17 progressor patients. Whether ophthalmopathy could be predicted prospectively was tested in an independent validation cohort made up of 18 to 20 hyperthyroidism patients plus 17 patients who later progressed to ophthalmopathy. For training and testing, the approximately 97 patients in the discovery cohort were randomly divided in a 7:3 ratio. Following sampling, methimazole starting at 30 mg daily was given to hyperthyroidism patients, and high-dose intravenous methylprednisolone was given to ophthalmopathy patients.

Hyperthyroidism patients were newly diagnosed, had a disease duration of under 2 months, and were aged 18 to 65 years. Patients with uncontrolled infections, other autoimmune diseases, pregnancy or lactation were excluded. Clinical symptoms, serum thyroxine and TRAb, thyroid ultrasound, and orbital computed tomography formed the basis for the diagnoses. Blood from progressor patients was drawn when they were first diagnosed with hyperthyroidism, before any ophthalmopathy symptoms appeared. PBMCs were separated from 7.5 to 10 ml of fresh peripheral blood using Ficoll-Paque density gradient centrifugation. Progressor patients were first diagnosed with Graves' hyperthyroidism and then developed ophthalmopathy during follow-up. Trizol reagent was used to extract total RNA, and RNA quality was then checked on an Agilent 2100 Bioanalyzer. In regard to this clonotype: This receptor's antigen is unknown. No base quality information exists; no much larger clone differs at one position.

V loses 3 bases at its end and J loses 9 bases; junction bases beyond the gene matches: 12. From the germline V gene, CDR1 is KGHDR and CDR2 is SFDVKD. Measured from the cysteine to the phenylalanine, the CDR3 is 16 residues long. Only CDR3 DNA remains: 48 bases, in frame from the first base. Amplification of TCR beta CDR3 regions was carried out from RNA transcripts. A first-round RT-PCR of the TCR CDR3 used the HTBI primer set with the Qiagen OneStep RT-PCR kit. A second multiplex PCR round built the libraries, followed by size selection and purification. Libraries were sequenced paired-end with 100 bp reads on an Illumina HiSeq2000. On the study's bioinformatics: Raw data were processed with SOAPnuke, discarding reads with adapters, uncalled bases, mean Phred below 15, or no exact constant-primer or identifier match. High-quality paired reads were merged using COPE v1.2.5, and each unique nucleotide sequence was defined as a clonotype. MiTCR v1.1 was used to align the clonotypes against IMGT TRBV, TRBD and TRBJ reference segments. The analysis was restricted to V-J combinations with a frequency above 0.0001, which together covered roughly 99% of the repertoires. The TCS score was defined as F50 (clonal expansion) divided by E x V (chaos), with BLOSUM62-based TCRdist calculated between CDR3 peptides within each V-J. Welch's t-statistics and random forest reduced fewer than 600 V-J features to 10 to 15, which were used in a naive Bayes classifier (R e1071). TCRdb reprocessed the public reads (quality trimming at Q25 with fastp, clone calling with MiXCR) and kept in-frame beta chains. Rows merge per CDR3 protein into single entries with the most common DNA and genes. What appears here as the V and J calls and clone size reflects TCRdb's work, not the paper's. This sample gives more than 300,000 distinct CDR3 sequences in total; roughly 17% of them show up just once. 34% of the sample is taken by the ten largest.

Findings and caveats that apply to the study as a whole: Most expanded thyroid clonotypes (frequency above 0.001) were also found in blood, which suggests that blood repertoires may mirror thyroid immune responses. No statistical method was used to fix the sample size in advance, and group allocation was not hidden from the investigators. In validation, the model predicted progression to ophthalmopathy a median of 6.5 months before onset, with about 67% sensitivity and about 75% specificity. A model built on a 13 V-J signature distinguished ophthalmopathy from stable hyperthyroidism, reaching roughly 88% sensitivity and around 81% specificity in cross-validation and 80%/75% in testing.

In this chain, TRBV24-1 is recombined with TRBJ2-1; the junction holds 8 bases that match TRBD1. This TCR derives from a woman in her twenties or thirties with Graves' hyperthyroidism that later progressed to Graves' ophthalmopathy. The sample consisted of blood. The CDR3 here reads CATSDERTGNGIEQFF. The bases read TGTGCCACCAGTGATGAAAGGACAGGGAACGGGATTGAGCAGTTCTTC.